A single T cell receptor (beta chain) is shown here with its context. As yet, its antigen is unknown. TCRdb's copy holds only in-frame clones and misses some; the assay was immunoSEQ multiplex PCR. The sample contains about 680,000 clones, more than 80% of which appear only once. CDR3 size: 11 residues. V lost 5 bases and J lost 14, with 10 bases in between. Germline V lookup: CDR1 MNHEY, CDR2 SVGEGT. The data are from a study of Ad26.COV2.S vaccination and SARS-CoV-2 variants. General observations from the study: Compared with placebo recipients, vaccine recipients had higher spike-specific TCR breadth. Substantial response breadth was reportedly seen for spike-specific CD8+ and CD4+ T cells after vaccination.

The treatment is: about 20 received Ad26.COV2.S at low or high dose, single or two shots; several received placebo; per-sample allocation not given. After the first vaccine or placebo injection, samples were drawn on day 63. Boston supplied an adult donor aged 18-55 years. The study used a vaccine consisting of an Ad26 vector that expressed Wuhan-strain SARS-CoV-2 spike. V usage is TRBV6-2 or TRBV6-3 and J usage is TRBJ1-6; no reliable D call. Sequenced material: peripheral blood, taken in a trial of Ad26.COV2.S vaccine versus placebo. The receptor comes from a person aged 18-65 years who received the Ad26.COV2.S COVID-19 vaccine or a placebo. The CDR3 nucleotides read TGTGCCAGCAGTGTGGCAGGAACCCTCCACTTT. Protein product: CASSVAGTLHF.